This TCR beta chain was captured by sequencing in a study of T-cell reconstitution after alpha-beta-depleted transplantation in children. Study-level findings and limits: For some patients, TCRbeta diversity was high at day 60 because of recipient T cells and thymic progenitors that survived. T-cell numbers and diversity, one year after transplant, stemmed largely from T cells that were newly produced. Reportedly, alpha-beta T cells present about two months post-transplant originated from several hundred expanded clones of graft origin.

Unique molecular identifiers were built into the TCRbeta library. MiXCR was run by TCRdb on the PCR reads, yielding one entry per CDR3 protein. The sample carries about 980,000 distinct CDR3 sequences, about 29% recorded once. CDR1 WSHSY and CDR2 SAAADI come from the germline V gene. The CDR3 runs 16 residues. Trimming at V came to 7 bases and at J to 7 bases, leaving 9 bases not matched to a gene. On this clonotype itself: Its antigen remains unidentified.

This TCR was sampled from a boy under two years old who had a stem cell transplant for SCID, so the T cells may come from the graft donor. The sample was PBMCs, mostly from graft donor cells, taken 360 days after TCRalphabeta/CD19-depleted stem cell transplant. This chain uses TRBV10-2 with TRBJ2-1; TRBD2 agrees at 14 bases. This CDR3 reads CASTDRLAGGTNEQFF. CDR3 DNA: TGCGCCAGCACCGATCGACTAGCGGGGGGGACAAATGAGCAGTTCTTC.